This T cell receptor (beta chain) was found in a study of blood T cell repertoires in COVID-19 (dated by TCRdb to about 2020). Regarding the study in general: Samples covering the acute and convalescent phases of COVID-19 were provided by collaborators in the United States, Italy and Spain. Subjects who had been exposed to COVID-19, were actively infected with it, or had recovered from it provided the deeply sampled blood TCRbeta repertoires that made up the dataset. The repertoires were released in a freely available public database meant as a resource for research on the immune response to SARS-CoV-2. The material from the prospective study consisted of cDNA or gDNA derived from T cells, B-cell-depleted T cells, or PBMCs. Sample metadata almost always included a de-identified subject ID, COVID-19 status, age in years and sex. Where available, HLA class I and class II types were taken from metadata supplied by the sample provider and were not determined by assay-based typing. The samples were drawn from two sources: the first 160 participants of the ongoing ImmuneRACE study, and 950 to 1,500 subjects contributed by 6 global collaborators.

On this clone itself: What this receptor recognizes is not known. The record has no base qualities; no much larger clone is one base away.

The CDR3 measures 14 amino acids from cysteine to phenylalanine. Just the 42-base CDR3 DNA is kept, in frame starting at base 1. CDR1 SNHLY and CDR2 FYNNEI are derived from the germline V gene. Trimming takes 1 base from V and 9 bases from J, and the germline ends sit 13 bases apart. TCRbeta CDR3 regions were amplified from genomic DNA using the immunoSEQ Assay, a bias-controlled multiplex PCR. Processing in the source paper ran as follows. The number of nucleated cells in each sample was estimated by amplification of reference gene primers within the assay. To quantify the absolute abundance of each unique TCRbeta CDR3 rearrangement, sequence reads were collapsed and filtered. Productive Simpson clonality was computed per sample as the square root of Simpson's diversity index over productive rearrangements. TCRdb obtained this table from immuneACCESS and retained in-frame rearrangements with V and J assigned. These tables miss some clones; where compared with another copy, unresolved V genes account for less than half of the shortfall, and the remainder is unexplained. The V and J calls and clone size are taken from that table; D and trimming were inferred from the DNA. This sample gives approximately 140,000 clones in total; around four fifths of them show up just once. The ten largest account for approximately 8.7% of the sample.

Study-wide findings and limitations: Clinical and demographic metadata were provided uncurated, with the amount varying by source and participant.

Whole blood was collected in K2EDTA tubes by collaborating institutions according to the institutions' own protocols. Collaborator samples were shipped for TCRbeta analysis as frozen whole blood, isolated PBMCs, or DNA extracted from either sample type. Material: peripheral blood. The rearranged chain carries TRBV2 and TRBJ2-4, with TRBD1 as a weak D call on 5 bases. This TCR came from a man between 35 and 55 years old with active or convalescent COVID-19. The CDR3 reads CASSEGRAQGIQYF. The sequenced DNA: TGTGCCAGCAGTGAAGGAAGAGCCCAGGGCATTCAGTACTTC. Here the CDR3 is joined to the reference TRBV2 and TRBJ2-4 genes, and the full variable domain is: EPEVTQTPSHQVTQMGQEVILRCVPISNHLYFYWYRQILGQKVEFLVSFYNNEISEKSEIFDDQFSVERPDGSNFTLKIRSTKLEDSAMYFCASSEGRAQGIQYFGAGTRLSVL.